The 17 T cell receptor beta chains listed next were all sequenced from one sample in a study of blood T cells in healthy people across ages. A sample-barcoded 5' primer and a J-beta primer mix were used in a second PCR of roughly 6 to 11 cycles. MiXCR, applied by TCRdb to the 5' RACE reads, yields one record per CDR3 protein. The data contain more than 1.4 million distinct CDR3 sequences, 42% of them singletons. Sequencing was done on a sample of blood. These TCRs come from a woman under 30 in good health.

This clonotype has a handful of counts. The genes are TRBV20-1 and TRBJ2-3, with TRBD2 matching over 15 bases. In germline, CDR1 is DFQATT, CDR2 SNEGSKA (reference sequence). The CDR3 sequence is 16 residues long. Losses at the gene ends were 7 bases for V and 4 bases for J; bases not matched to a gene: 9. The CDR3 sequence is CSGKGLAGGKADTQYF. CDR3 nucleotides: TGCAGTGGCAAGGGACTAGCGGGAGGAAAGGCAGATACGCAGTATTTT.

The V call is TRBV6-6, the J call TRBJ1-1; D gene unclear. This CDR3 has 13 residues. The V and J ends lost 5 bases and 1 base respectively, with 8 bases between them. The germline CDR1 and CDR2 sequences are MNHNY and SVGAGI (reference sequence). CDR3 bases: TGTGCCAGCAGTGGCAGTCAGAACACTGAAGCTTTCTTT. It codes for CASSGSQNTEAFF.

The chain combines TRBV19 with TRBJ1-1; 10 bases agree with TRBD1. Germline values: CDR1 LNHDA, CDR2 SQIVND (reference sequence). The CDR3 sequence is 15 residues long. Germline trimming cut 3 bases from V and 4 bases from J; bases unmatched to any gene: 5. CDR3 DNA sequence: TGTGCCAGTAGTATTGACAGGGGGCAGAGCACTGAAGCTTTCTTT. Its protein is CASSIDRGQSTEAFF.

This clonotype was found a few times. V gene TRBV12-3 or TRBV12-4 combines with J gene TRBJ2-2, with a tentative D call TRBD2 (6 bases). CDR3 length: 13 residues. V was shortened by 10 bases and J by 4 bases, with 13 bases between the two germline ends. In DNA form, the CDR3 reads TGTGCCATCAATACGGGAGCCACCGGGGAGCTGTTTTTT. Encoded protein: CAINTGATGELFF.

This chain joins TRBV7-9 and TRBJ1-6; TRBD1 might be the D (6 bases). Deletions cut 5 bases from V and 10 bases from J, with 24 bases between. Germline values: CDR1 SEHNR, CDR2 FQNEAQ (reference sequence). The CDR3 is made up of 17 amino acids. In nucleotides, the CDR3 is TGTGCCAGCAGCCCTCCGGGCGGGGGCTTGGAGAAATCACCCCTCCACTTT. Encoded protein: CASSPPGGGLEKSPLHF.

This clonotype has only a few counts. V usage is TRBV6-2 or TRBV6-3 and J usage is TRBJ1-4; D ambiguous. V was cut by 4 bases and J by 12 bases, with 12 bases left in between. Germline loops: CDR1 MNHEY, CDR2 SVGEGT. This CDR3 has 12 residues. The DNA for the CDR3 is TGTGCCAGCAGTTCTGAGGCAGGCCAACTGTTTTTT. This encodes CASSSEAGQLFF.

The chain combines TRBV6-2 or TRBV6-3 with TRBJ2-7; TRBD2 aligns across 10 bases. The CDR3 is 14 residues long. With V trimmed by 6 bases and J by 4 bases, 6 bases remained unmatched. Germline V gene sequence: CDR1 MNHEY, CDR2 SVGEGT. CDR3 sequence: CASRAGGLWYEQYF. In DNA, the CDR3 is TGTGCCAGCAGAGCGGGAGGGCTTTGGTACGAGCAGTACTTC.

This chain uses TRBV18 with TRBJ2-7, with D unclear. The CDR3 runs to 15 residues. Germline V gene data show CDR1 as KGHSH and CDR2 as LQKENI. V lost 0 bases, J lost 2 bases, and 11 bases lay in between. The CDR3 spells CASSPPAPRPYEQYF. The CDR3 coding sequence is TGTGCCAGCTCACCACCGGCGCCCAGACCCTACGAGCAGTACTTC. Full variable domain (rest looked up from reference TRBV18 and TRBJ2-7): NAGVMQNPRHLVRRRGQEARLRCSPMKGHSHVYWYRQLPEEGLKFMVYLQKENIIDESGMPKERFSAEFPKEGPSILRIQQVVRGDSAAYFCASSPPAPRPYEQYFGPGTRLTVT.

CDR3 residues: CASRPFGAGKNNEQFF. The DNA of the CDR3 is TGTGCCAGCAGACCCTTTGGAGCGGGTAAGAACAATGAGCAGTTCTTC. V usage is TRBV12-3 or TRBV12-4 and J usage is TRBJ2-1; TRBD2 is a possible D gene (6 bases). CDR3 length: 16 amino acids. Deletions cut 6 bases from V and 5 bases from J, with 20 bases between.

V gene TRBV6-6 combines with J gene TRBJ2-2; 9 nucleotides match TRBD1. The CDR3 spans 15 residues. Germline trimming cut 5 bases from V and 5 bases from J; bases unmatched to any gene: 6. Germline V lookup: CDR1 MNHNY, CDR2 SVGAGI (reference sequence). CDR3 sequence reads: CASSRTGEGTGELFF. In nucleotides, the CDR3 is TGTGCCAGCAGTCGGACAGGGGAGGGGACCGGGGAGCTGTTTTTT.

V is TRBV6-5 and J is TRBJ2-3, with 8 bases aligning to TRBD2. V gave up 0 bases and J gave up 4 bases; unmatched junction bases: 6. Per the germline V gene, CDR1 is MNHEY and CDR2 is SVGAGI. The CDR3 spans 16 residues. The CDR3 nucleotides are TGTGCCAGCAGTTACTCAGCGGGGGTTGGGGCAGATACGCAGTATTTT. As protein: CASSYSAGVGADTQYF.

The CDR3 nucleotides read TGCAGTGCTCTCTCAGGGGAGGCCGGGGAGCTGTTTTTT. It specifies CSALSGEAGELFF. The chain combines TRBV20-1 with TRBJ2-2, with D tentatively TRBD1 or TRBD2 (6 bases each). The CDR3 is 13 amino acids. Germline assignment: CDR1 DFQATT and CDR2 SNEGSKA (reference sequence). V was cut by 5 bases and J by 6 bases, with 13 bases left in between.

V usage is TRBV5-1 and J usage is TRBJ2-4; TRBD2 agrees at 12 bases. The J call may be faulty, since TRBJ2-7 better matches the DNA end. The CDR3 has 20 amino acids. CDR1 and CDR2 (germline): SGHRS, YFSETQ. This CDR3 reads CASSLAVPGLAGTRTYEQYF. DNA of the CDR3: TGCGCCAGCAGCTTGGCCGTTCCCGGACTAGCGGGAACGAGGACCTACGAGCAGTACTTC.

DNA for the CDR3: TGTGCCAGCAGTCGGACAGGGCTTCGAACAGATACGCAGTATTTT. This encodes CASSRTGLRTDTQYF. The V call is TRBV12-3 or TRBV12-4, the J call TRBJ2-3; 8 bases are a match to TRBD1. The CDR3 has 15 residues. V was clipped by 5 bases and J by 3 bases; unmatched bases: 7.

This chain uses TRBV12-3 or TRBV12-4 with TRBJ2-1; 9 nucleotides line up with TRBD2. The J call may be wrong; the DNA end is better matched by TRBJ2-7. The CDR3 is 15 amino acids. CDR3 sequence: CASSHSGRNYNEQYF. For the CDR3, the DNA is TGTGCCAGCAGCCATAGCGGGAGAAACTACAATGAGCAGTACTTC.

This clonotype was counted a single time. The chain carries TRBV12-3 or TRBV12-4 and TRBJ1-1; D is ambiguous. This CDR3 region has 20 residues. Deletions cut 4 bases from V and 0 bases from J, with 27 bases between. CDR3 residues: CASSSATRGFSGFVNTEAFF. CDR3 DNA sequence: TGTGCCAGCAGTTCTGCGACAAGAGGCTTCTCTGGTTTCGTGAACACTGAAGCTTTCTTT.

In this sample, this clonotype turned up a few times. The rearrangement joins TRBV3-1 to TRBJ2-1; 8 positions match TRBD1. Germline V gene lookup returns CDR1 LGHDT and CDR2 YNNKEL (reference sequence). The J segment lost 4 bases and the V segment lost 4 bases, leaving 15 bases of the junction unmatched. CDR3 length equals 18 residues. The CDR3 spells CASSRTMATGALYNEQFF. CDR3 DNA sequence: TGTGCCAGCAGCCGTACCATGGCGACAGGGGCCCTATACAATGAGCAGTTCTTC.